Sequencing of this TCR beta chain was carried out in a study of T-cell reconstitution after alpha-beta-depleted transplantation in children. Study findings and constraints: It was surviving recipient T cells and thymic progenitors that gave some patients high TCRbeta diversity at day 60. Several hundred graft clones that had expanded were reportedly the source of alpha-beta T cells about two months after transplant.

The germline V and J ends were trimmed by 3 bases and 2 bases, with 8 bases remaining between them. The germline gives CDR1 DFQATT, CDR2 SNEGSKA (reference sequence). The CDR3 loop spans 12 amino acids. A note on this clonotype: Its antigen is undetermined.

It was with unique molecular identifiers that the TCRbeta library was prepared. TCRdb independently ran MiXCR on the PCR reads; one entry per CDR3 protein. The profile shows around 420,000 distinct CDR3 sequences, roughly 17% of them singletons. The clonotype was recovered from a boy in the first two years of life who had a stem cell transplant for Wiskott-Aldrich syndrome, so the T cells may come from the graft donor. This chain uses TRBV20-1 with TRBJ2-7; D gene unclear. The sequencing here drew on PBMCs, mostly from graft donor cells, taken 360 days after TCRalphabeta/CD19-depleted stem cell transplant. Written as DNA, the CDR3 is TGCAGTGCTAGCGGGCGCACCTACGAGCAGTACTTC. Its translation: CSASGRTYEQYF.